A selection of T cell receptor beta chains follows, all from one sample in a study of blood T cell repertoires in COVID-19. Measured with immunoSEQ multiplex PCR; TCRdb has only the in-frame clones, and not every one. The table includes over 120,000 clones, approximately 85% detected once. The source material was peripheral blood. These TCRs come from a human donor with acute or convalescent COVID-19. The donor label of this sample is uncertain. Both conserved end residues are part of each CDR3. Fields, in order: CDR3 DNA, CDR3 protein, D gene, V gene, clone size, CDR3 length, J gene. The D gene is left open where the match is weak. A clone size is listed for some rows: how often the clone was seen (once, few, many), or a class if it is expanded.

TGTGCCAGCAGTTACGGGGCCGCCGGGGAGCTGTTTTTT	CASSYGAAGELFF	.	TRBV6-2/TRBV6-3	.	13	TRBJ2-2
TGTGCCAGCACTGAGGGACAGGGCTACAATGAGCAGTTCTTC	CASTEGQGYNEQFF	TRBD1	TRBV2	.	14	TRBJ2-1
TGTGCCAGCAGTTTCAGGGGTGTCTACGAGCAGTACTTC	CASSFRGVYEQYF	.	TRBV12-3/TRBV12-4	.	13	TRBJ2-7
TGCGCCAGCAGTCAATACCCCAGGGGTTATGGAAACACCATATATTTT	CASSQYPRGYGNTIYF	.	TRBV23-1	.	16	TRBJ1-3
TGTGCCAGCACGTTGGGGACAGGGGGAGATACGCAGTATTTT	CASTLGTGGDTQYF	TRBD1	TRBV7-8	large	14	TRBJ2-3
TGTGCCAGCAGCTTGGGACTCCGGCCCCTCCACTTT	CASSLGLRPLHF	.	TRBV5-6	.	12	TRBJ1-6
TGTGCCTGGAGGAGGGACAGTCACTCTGGAAACACCATATATTTT	CAWRRDSHSGNTIYF	TRBD1	TRBV30	.	15	TRBJ1-3
TGTGCCAGCAGCGGACAGGGATTAGATGAAGCTTTCTTT	CASSGQGLDEAFF	TRBD1	TRBV28	.	13	TRBJ1-1
TGTGCCAGCAGCCAAGGGGCAGGGGGCCCCCTCCACTTT	CASSQGAGGPLHF	TRBD1	TRBV3-1/TRBV3-2	.	13	TRBJ1-6
TGTGCCAGCACCAGGACAGGGGGCGCAGGCTATGGCTACACCTTC	CASTRTGGAGYGYTF	TRBD1	TRBV2	.	15	TRBJ1-2
TGTGCCAGCAAAGCAGGGGAGGGCTATGGCTACACCTTC	CASKAGEGYGYTF	.	TRBV28	few	13	TRBJ1-2
TGTGCCAGCAGCATGGGAGCACCTGCCTACGAGCAGTACTTC	CASSMGAPAYEQYF	.	TRBV5-6	.	14	TRBJ2-7
TGTGCCAGCAGTCCCTGGGGCGAGAATCAGCCCCAGCATTTT	CASSPWGENQPQHF	.	TRBV27	few	14	TRBJ1-5
TGTGCCAGCAGCCAAGGGAGCTTAGTACGTGGCTACACCTTC	CASSQGSLVRGYTF	.	TRBV14	.	14	TRBJ1-2
TGCGCCAGCAGCTTGTCCCAGAACACTGAAGCTTTCTTT	CASSLSQNTEAFF	.	TRBV5-1	.	13	TRBJ1-1
TGTGCCATTGGGACAGGGATGAACACTGAAGCTTTCTTT	CAIGTGMNTEAFF	TRBD1	TRBV10-3	once	13	TRBJ1-1
TGTGCCAGCAGCCCCCAGGGGGGATCTGGAAACACCATATATTTT	CASSPQGGSGNTIYF	TRBD1	TRBV5-4	.	15	TRBJ1-3
TGTGCCAGCTCACCCGGGTTCTCCTACAATGAGCAGTTCTTC	CASSPGFSYNEQFF	.	TRBV18	.	14	TRBJ2-1
TGTGCCAGCAACCCCGGACTAGCGGGACGAGAGACCCAGTACTTC	CASNPGLAGRETQYF	TRBD2	TRBV6-2/TRBV6-3	.	15	TRBJ2-5
TGTGCCAGCAGTTTACGTAGCGGGAAGGGGGGCTGCAATGAGCAGTTCTTC	CASSLRSGKGGCNEQFF	TRBD2	TRBV6-8	.	17	TRBJ2-1